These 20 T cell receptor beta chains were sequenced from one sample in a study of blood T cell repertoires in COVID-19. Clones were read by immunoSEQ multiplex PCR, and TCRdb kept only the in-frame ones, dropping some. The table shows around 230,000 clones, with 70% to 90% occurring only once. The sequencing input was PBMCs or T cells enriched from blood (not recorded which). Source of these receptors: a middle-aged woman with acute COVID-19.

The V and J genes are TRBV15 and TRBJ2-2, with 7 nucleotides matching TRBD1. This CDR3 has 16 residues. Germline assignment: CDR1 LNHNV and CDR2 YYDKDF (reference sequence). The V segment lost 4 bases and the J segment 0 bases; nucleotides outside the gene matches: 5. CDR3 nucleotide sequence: TGTGCCACCAGCATAAACAGGGGCGCGAACACCGGGGAGCTGTTTTTT. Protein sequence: CATSINRGANTGELFF.

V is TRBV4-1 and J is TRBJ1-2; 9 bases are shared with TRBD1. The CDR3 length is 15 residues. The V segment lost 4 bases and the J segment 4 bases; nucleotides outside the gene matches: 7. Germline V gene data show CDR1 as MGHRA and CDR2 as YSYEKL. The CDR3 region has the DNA TGCGCCAGCAGCCCGGGACAGGGATTGGGCTATGGCTACACCTTC. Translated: CASSPGQGLGYGYTF.

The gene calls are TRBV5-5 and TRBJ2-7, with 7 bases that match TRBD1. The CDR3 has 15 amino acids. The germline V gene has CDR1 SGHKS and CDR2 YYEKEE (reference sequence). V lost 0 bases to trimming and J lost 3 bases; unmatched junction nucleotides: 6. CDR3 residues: CASSLAGQENYEQYV. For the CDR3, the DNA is TGTGCCAGCAGCTTGGCCGGACAGGAGAACTACGAGCAGTACGTC.

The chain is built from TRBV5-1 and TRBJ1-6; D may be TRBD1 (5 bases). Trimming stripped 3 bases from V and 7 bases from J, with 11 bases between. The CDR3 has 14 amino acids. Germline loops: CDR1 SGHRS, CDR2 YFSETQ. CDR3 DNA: TGCGCCAGCAGCTGGGGACTGGAGAATTCACCCCTCCACTTT. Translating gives CASSWGLENSPLHF.

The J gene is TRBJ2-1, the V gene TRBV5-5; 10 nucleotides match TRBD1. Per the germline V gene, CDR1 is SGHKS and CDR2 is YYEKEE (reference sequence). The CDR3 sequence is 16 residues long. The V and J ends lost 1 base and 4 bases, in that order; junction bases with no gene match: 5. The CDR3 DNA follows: TGTGCCAGCAGCTTGCGGGACAGGGGAGTATACAATGAGCAGTTCTTC. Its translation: CASSLRDRGVYNEQFF. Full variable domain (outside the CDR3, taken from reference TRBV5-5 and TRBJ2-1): DAGVTQSPTHLIKTRGQQVTLRCSPISGHKSVSWYQQVLGQGPQFIFQYYEKEERGRGNFPDRFSARQFPNYSSELNVNALLLGDSALYLCASSLRDRGVYNEQFFGPGTRLTVL.

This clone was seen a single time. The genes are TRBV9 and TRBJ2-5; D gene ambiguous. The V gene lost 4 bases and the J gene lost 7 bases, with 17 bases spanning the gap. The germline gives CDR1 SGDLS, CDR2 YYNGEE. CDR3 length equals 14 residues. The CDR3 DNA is TGTGCCAGCAGCCCTTACTCCACCCCCCGGACCCAGTACTTC. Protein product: CASSPYSTPRTQYF.

The CDR3 bases are TGTGCCAGCAGGAAGAAGGGAGGTGGCTACACCTTC. The encoded protein is CASRKKGGGYTF. The chain carries TRBV6-5 and TRBJ1-2; no clear D gene. Germline V CDR1 and CDR2: MNHEY, SVGAGI. CDR3 length equals 12 residues. Trimming took off 6 bases at V and 7 bases at J, with 12 bases between the two ends.

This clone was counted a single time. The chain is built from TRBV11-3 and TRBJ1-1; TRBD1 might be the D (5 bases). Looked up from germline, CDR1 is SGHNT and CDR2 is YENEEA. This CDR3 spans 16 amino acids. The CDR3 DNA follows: TGTGCGAAACAGGTTACAGAAGTAGCCTGGAACACTGAAGCTTTCTTT. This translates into CAKQVTEVAWNTEAFF.

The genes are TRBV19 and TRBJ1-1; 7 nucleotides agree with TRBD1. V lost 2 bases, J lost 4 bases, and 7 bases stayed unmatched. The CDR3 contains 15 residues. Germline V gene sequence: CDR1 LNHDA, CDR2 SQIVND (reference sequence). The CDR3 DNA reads TGTGCCAGTAGTATAAACCGGGACAGTTCCACTGAAGCTTTCTTT. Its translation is CASSINRDSSTEAFF. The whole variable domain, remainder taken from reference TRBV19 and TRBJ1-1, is DGGITQSPKYLFRKEGQNVTLSCEQNLNHDAMYWYRQDPGQGLRLIYYSQIVNDFQKGDIAEGYSVSREKKESFPLTVTSAQKNPTAFYLCASSINRDSSTEAFFGQGTRLTVV.

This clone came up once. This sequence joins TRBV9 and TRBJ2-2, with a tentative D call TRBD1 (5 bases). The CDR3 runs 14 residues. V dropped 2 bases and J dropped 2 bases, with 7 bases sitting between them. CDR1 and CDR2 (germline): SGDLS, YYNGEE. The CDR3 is CASSVRTNTGELFF. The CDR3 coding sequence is TGTGCCAGCAGCGTCCGGACAAACACCGGGGAGCTGTTTTTT.

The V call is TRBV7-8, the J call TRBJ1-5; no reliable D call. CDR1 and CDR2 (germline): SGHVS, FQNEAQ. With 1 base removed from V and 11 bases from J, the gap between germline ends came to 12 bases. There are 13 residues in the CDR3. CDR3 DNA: TGTGCCAGCAGCTTAGATATCGCGGCAGCCCAGCATTTT. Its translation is CASSLDIAAAQHF.

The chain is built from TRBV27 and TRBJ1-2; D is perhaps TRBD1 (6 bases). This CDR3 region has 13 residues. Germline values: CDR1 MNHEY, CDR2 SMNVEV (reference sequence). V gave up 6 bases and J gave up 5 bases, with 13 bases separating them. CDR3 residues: CASRSGGTYGYTF. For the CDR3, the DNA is TGTGCCAGCAGATCGGGGGGCACTTATGGCTACACCTTC.

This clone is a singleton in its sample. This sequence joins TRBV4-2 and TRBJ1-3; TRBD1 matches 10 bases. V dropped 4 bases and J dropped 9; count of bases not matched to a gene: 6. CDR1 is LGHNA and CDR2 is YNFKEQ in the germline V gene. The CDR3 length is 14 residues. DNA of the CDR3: TGTGCCAGCAGCCCGGGACAGGGGTTGAGCACCATATATTTT. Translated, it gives CASSPGQGLSTIYF.

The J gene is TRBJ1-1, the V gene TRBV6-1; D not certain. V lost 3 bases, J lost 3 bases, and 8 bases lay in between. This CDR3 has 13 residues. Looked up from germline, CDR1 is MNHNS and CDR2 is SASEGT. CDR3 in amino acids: CASSDQIYTEAFF. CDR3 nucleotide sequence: TGTGCCAGCAGTGACCAGATTTACACTGAAGCTTTCTTT.

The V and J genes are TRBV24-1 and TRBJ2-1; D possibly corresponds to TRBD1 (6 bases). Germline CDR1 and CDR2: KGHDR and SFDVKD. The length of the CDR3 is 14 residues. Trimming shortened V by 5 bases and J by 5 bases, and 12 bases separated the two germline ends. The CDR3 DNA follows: TGTGCCACCAGTGCAGCAGGGGTGCACAATGAGCAGTTCTTC. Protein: CATSAAGVHNEQFF.

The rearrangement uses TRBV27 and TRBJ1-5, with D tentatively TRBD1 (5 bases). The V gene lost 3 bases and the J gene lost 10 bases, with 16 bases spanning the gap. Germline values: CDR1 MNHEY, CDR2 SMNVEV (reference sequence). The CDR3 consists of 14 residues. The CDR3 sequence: CASSLGQTRRPQHF. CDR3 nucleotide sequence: TGTGCCAGCAGTTTGGGGCAAACCCGGCGACCCCAGCATTTT.

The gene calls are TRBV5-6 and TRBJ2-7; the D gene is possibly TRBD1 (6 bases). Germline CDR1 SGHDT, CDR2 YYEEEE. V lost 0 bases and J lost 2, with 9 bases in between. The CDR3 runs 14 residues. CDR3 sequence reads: CASSLGQAAYEQYF. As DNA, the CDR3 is TGTGCCAGCAGCTTGGGACAGGCAGCCTACGAGCAGTACTTC.

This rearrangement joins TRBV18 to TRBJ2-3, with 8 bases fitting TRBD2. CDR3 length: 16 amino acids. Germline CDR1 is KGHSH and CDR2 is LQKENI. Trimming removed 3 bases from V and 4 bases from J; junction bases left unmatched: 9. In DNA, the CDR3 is TGTGCCAGCTCACCGGGCGGGGGGCCCGTATCAGATACGCAGTATTTT. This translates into CASSPGGGPVSDTQYF.

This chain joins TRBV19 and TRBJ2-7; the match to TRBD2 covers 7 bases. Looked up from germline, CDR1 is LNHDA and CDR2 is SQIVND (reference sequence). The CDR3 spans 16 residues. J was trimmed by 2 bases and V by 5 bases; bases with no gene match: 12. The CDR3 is CASSPRGGPTTYEQYF. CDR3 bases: TGTGCCAGTAGTCCCCGCGGGGGTCCGACTACCTACGAGCAGTACTTC.

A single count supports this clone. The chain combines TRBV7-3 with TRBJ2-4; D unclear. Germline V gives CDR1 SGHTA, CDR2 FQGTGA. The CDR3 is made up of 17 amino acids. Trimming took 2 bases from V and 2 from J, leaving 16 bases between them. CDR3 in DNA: TGTGCCAGCAGCTTAGGTTCTAGTAGTTCGTCCAAAAACATTCAGTACTTC. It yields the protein CASSLGSSSSSKNIQYF.